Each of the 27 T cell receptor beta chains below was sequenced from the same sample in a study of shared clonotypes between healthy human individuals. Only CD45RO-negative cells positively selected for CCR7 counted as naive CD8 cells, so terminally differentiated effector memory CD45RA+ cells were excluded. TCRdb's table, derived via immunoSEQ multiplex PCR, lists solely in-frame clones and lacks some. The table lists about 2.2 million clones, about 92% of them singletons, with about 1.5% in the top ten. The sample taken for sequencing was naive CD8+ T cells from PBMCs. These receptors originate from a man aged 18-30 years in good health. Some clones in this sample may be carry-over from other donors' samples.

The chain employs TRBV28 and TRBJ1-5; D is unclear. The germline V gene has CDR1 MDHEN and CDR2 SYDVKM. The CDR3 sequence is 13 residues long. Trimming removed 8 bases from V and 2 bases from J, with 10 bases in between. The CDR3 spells CASVGVGNQPQHF. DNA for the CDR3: TGTGCCAGCGTGGGAGTGGGCAATCAGCCCCAGCATTTT.

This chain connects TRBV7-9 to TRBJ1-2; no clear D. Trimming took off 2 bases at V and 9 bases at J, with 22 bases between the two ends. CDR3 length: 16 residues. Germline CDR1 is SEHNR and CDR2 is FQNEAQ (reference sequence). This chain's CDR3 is CASSLPPADSYGSYTF. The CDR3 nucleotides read TGTGCCAGCAGCTTACCCCCGGCGGACTCTTATGGTAGCTACACCTTC.

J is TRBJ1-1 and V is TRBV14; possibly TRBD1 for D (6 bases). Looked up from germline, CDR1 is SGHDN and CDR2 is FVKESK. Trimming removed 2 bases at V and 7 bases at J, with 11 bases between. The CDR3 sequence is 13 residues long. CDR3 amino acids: CASSQLTRGEAFF. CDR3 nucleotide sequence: TGTGCCAGCAGCCAATTGACCAGGGGTGAAGCTTTCTTT. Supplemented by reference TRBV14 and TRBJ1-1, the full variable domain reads EAGVTQFPSHSVIEKGQTVTLRCDPISGHDNLYWYRRVMGKEIKFLLHFVKESKQDESGMPNNRFLAERTGGTYSTLKVQPAELEDSGVYFCASSQLTRGEAFFGQGTRLTVV.

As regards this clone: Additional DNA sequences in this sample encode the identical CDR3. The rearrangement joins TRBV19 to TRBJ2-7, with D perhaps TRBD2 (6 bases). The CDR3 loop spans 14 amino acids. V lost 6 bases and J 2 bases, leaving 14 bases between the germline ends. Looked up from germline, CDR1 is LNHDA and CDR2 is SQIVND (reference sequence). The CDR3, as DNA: TGTGCCAGTAGCCCCGGGACGGGAGCCTACGAGCAGTACTTC. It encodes CASSPGTGAYEQYF.

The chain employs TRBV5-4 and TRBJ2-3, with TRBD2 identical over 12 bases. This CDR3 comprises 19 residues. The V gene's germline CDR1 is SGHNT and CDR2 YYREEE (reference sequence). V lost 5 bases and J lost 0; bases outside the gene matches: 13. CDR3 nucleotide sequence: TGTGCCAGCAGTGGGGAAGGGACTAGCGGGCCCTCTAGCACAGATACGCAGTATTTT. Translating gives CASSGEGTSGPSSTDTQYF.

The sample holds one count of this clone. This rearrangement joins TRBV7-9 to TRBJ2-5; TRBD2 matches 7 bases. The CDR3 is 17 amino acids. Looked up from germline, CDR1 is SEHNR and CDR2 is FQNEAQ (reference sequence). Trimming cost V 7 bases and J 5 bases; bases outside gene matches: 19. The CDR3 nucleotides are TGTGCCAGCACCTCCTCCCGACTGGCGGGAGAGAAGGAGACCCAGTACTTC. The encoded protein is CASTSSRLAGEKETQYF.

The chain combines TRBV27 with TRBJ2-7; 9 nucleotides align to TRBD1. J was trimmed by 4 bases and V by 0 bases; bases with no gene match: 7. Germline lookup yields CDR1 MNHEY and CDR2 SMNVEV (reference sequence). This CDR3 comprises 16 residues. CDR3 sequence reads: CASSLSAGTGIYEQYF. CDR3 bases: TGTGCCAGCAGTTTATCGGCCGGGACAGGGATTTACGAGCAGTACTTC.

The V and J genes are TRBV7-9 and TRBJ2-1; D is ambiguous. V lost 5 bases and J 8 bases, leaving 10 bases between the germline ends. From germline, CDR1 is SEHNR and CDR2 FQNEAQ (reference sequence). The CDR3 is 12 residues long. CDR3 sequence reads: CASSEASYEQFF. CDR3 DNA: TGTGCCAGCAGCGAGGCTTCTTATGAGCAGTTCTTC.

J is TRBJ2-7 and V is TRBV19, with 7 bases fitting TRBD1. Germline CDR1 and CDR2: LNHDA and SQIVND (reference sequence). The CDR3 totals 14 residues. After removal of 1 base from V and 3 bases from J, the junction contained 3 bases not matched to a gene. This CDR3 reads CASSIGQGVYEQYF. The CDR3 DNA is TGTGCCAGTAGTATAGGGCAGGGGGTCTACGAGCAGTACTTC.

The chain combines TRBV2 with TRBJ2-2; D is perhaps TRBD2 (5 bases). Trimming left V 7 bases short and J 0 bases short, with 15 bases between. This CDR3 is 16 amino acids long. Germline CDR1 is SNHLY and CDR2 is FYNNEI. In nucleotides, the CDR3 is TGTGCCAGCATAGGGTCCCCGGGGTCGAACACCGGGGAGCTGTTTTTT. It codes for CASIGSPGSNTGELFF.

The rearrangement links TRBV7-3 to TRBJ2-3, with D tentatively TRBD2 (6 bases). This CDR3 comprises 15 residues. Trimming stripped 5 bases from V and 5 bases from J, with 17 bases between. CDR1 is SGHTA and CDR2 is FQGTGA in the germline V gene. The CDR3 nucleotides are TGTGCCAGCAGCGCAGGCGTCGGGGGAATAGATACGCAGTATTTT. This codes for CASSAGVGGIDTQYF.

CDR3 in amino acids: CASRDRGYPQNTEAFF. CDR3 sequence (DNA): TGTGCCAGCAGGGACAGGGGGTACCCTCAGAACACTGAAGCTTTCTTT. The chain carries TRBV11-2 and TRBJ1-1, with 10 nucleotides matching TRBD1. V gave up 6 bases and J gave up 1 base; unmatched junction bases: 8. CDR3 length: 16 residues. The germline CDR1 and CDR2 sequences are SGHAT and FQNNGV.

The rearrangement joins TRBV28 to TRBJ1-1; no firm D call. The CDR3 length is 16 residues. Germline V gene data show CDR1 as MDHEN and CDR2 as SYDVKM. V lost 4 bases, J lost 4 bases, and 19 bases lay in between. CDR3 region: CASSSQWIVGSTEAFF. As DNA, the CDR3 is TGTGCCAGCAGTTCCCAGTGGATCGTGGGGAGCACTGAAGCTTTCTTT. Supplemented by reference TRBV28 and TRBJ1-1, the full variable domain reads DVKVTQSSRYLVKRTGEKVFLECVQDMDHENMFWYRQDPGLGLRLIYFSYDVKMKEKGDIPEGYSVSREKKERFSLILESASTNQTSMYLCASSSQWIVGSTEAFFGQGTRLTVV.

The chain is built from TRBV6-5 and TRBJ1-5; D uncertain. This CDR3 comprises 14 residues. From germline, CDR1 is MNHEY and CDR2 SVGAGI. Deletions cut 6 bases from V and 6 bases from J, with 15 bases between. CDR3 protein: CASRMGGNSQPQHF. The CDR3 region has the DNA TGTGCCAGCAGGATGGGAGGAAATAGTCAGCCCCAGCATTTT.

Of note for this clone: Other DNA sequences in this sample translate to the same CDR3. The CDR3 spells CAISDSTDTQYF. DNA of the CDR3: TGTGCCATCAGTGACAGCACAGATACGCAGTATTTT. V usage is TRBV10-3 and J usage is TRBJ2-3; no firm D call. The CDR3 runs 12 residues. With 3 bases removed from V and 0 bases from J, the gap between germline ends came to 1 base. Germline V lookup: CDR1 ENHRY, CDR2 SYGVKD.

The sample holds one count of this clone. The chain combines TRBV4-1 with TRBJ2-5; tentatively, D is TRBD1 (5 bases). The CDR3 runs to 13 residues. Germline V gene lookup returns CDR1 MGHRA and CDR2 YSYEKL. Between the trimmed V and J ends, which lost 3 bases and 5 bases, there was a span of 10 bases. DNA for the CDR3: TGCGCCAGCAGCCACAGGGTTCAGGAGACCCAGTACTTC. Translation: CASSHRVQETQYF.

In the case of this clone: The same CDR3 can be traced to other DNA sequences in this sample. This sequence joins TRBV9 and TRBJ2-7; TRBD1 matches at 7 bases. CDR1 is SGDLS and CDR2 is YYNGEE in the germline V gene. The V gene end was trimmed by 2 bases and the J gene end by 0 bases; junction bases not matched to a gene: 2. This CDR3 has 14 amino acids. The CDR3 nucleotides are TGTGCCAGCAGCGTGACAGGGAGCTCCTACGAGCAGTACTTC. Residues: CASSVTGSSYEQYF. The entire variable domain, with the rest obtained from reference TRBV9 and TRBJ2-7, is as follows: DSGVTQTPKHLITATGQRVTLRCSPRSGDLSVYWYQQSLDQGLQFLIQYYNGEERAKGNILERFSAQQFPDLHSELNLSSLELGDSALYFCASSVTGSSYEQYFGPGTRLTVT.

CDR3 nucleotides: TGTGCCAGCAGCTGGGGGACGGCCGGGGAGCTGTTTTTT. This translates into CASSWGTAGELFF. V gene TRBV7-9 combines with J gene TRBJ2-2; D is tentatively TRBD1 or TRBD2 (5 bases each). From germline, CDR1 is SEHNR and CDR2 FQNEAQ (reference sequence). Trimming pared 4 bases from V and 6 bases from J, leaving 9 bases between. The length of the CDR3 is 13 residues.

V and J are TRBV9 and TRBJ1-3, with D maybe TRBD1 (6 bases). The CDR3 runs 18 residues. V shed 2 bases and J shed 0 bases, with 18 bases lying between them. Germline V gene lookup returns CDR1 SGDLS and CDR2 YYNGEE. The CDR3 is CASSVSGHLYPSGNTIYF. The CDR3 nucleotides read TGTGCCAGCAGCGTCTCGGGACACCTTTACCCCTCTGGAAACACCATATATTTT. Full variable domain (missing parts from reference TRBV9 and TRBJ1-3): DSGVTQTPKHLITATGQRVTLRCSPRSGDLSVYWYQQSLDQGLQFLIQYYNGEERAKGNILERFSAQQFPDLHSELNLSSLELGDSALYFCASSVSGHLYPSGNTIYFGEGSWLTVV.

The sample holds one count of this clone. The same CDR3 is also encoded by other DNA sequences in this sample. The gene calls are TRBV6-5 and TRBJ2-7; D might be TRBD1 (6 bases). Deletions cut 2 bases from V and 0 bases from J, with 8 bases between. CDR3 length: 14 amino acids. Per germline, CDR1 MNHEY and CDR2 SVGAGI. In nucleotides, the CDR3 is TGTGCCAGCAGTTACCGGACAGCCTCCTACGAGCAGTACTTC. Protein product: CASSYRTASYEQYF.

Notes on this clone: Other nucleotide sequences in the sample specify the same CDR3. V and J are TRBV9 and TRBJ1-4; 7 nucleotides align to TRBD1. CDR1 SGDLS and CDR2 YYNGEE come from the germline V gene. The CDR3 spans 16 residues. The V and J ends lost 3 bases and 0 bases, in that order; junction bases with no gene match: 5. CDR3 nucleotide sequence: TGTGCCAGCAGCGGGGGGACAGCTGCAACTAATGAAAAACTGTTTTTT. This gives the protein CASSGGTAATNEKLFF.

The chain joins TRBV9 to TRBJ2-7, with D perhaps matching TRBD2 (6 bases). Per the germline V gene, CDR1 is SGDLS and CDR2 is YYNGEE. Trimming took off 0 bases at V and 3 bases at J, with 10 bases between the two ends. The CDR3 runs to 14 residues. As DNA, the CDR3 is TGTGCCAGCAGCGTAGGGGACTTCTTCTACGAGCAGTACTTC. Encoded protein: CASSVGDFFYEQYF.

The CDR3 protein is CAWSLSSRNEQFF. As DNA, the CDR3 is TGTGCCTGGAGTTTGTCTAGTAGAAATGAGCAGTTCTTC. The chain carries TRBV30 and TRBJ2-1; no clear D gene. Trimming cost V 2 bases and J 7 bases, with 12 bases left between them. CDR1 GTSNPN and CDR2 SVGIG come from the germline V gene (reference sequence). CDR3 length equals 13 residues. Combining the CDR3 with reference TRBV30 and TRBJ2-1 gives the whole variable domain SQTIHQWPATLVQPVGSPLSLECTVEGTSNPNLYWYRQAAGRGLQLLFYSVGIGQISSEVPQNLSASRPQDRQFILSSKKLLLSDSGFYLCAWSLSSRNEQFFGPGTRLTVL.

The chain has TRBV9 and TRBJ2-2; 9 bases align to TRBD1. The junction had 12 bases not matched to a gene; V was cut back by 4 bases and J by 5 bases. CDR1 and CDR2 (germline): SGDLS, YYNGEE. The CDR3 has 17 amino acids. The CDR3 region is CASSLSTGGARTGELFF. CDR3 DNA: TGTGCCAGCAGCCTTTCGACAGGGGGTGCGAGGACCGGGGAGCTGTTTTTT.

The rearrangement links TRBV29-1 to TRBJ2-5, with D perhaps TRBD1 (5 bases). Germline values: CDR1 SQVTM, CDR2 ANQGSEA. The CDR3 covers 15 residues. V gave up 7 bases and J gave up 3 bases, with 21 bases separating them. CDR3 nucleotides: TGCAGCGCCCCCGGACGACCAAGGGGCAAAGAGACCCAGTACTTC. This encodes CSAPGRPRGKETQYF.

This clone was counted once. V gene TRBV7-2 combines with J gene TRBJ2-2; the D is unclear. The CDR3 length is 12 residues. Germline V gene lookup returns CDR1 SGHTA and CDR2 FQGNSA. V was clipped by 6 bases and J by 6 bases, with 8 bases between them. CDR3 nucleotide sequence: TGTGCCAGCAGACAGACGGCCGGGGAGCTGTTTTTT. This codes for CASRQTAGELFF.

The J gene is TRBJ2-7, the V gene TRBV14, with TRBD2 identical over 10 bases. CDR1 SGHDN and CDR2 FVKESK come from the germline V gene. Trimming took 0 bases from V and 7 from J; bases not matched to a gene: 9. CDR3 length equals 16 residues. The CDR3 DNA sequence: TGTGCCAGCAGCCAAGAAGCGGGAGGGCCTATGCGAGAGCAGTACTTC. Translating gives CASSQEAGGPMREQYF.